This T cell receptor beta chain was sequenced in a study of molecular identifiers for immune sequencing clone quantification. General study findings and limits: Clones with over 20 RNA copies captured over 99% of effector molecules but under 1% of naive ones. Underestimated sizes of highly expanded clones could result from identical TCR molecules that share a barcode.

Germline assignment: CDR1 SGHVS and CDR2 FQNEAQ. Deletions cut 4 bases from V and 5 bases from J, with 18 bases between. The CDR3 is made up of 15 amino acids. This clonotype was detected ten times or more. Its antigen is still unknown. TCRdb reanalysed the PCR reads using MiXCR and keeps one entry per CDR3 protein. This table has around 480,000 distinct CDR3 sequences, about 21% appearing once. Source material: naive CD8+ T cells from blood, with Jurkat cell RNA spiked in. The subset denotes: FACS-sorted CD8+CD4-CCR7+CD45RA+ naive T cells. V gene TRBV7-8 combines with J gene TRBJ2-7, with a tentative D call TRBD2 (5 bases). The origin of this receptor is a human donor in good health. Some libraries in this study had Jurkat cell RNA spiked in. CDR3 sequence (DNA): TGTGCCAGCAGCTCCACTTACTCACTCGGGAACGAGCAGTACTTC. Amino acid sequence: CASSSTYSLGNEQYF.